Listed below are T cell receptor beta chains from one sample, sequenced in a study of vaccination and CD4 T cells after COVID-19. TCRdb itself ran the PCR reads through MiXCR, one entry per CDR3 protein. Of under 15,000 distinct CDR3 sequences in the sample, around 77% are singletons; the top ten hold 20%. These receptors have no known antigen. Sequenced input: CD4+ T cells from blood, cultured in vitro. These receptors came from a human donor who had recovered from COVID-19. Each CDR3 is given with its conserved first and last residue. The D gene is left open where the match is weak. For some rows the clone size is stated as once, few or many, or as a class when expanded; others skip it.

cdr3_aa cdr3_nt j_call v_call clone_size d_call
CASSRTAEAFF TGTGCCAGCTCAAGGACGGCCGAAGCTTTCTTT TRBJ1-1 TRBV18 . .
CASGQPNQPQHF TGTGCCAGCGGACAGCCCAATCAGCCCCAGCATTTT TRBJ1-5 TRBV12-3/TRBV12-4 . .
CASSPGTAAGTDTQYF TGTGCCAGCAGTCCAGGGACAGCAGCTGGCACAGATACGCAGTATTTT TRBJ2-3 TRBV6-1 . TRBD1
CASSYSIGGRGYTF TGTGCCAGCAGTTACTCGATCGGGGGACGGGGCTACACCTTC TRBJ1-2 TRBV6-5 . .
CASSRYETGAKNIQYF TGTGCCAGCAGCCGATATGAAACAGGGGCCAAAAACATTCAGTACTTC TRBJ2-4 TRBV28 . .
CASRQLAGGTDTQYF TGTGCCAGTAGGCAACTAGCGGGTGGCACAGATACGCAGTATTTT TRBJ2-3 TRBV19 . TRBD2
CASSLRQGGTGELFF TGTGCCAGCAGCCTGAGGCAGGGGGGCACCGGGGAGCTGTTTTTT TRBJ2-2 TRBV11-2 . .
CATKQGPPTGGQETQYF TGTGCCACTAAACAGGGTCCACCAACCGGAGGCCAAGAGACCCAGTACTTC TRBJ2-5 TRBV24-1 . .
CASSTWDRGAGGYTF TGTGCCAGCAGCACTTGGGACAGGGGAGCGGGTGGCTACACCTTC TRBJ1-2 TRBV3-1 . TRBD1
CASSLIRGRGTNEKLFF TGTGCCAGCAGCTTAATCAGGGGGCGGGGAACTAATGAAAAACTGTTTTTT TRBJ1-4 TRBV7-2 once TRBD1
CSAALSAIQETQYF TGCAGTGCGGCGCTTAGCGCTATTCAAGAGACCCAGTACTTC TRBJ2-5 TRBV20-1 . .
CASSPTRTGARGRNQPQHF TGTGCCAGCAGTCCCACGCGCACAGGGGCGCGAGGTCGGAATCAGCCCCAGCATTTT TRBJ1-5 TRBV27 . TRBD1
CASSLTQGFGTEAFF TGTGCCAGCAGCCTCACACAGGGGTTTGGCACTGAAGCTTTCTTT TRBJ1-1 TRBV7-8 few TRBD1
CSARGSSGRSQYF TGCAGTGCTAGAGGTAGTAGCGGGAGATCGCAGTATTTT TRBJ2-3 TRBV20-1 . TRBD2
CASSPAVRGYTF TGTGCCAGCAGTCCGGCAGTAAGGGGCTACACCTTC TRBJ1-2 TRBV6-2/TRBV6-3 . .
CASSLRGGDTQYF TGTGCCAGCAGCTTGAGGGGGGGGGATACGCAGTATTTT TRBJ2-3 TRBV5-4 once .
CASSLAPRVNQPQHF TGTGCCAGCAGCTTAGCACCCAGGGTAAATCAGCCCCAGCATTTT TRBJ1-5 TRBV7-2 . .
CASSQEMERATAYGYTF TGTGCCAGCAGCCAAGAAATGGAGAGGGCTACCGCCTATGGCTACACCTTC TRBJ1-2 TRBV4-2 . .
CSATPTGNEQYF TGCAGTGCTACCCCTACAGGGAACGAGCAGTACTTC TRBJ2-7 TRBV20-1 . .
CASRRDRSNTEAFF TGTGCCAGCAGGAGGGACAGGTCGAACACTGAAGCTTTCTTT TRBJ1-1 TRBV6-1 . TRBD1
CASSFRDRRNQPQHF TGTGCCAGCAGCTTCCGGGACAGGAGAAATCAGCCCCAGCATTTT TRBJ1-5 TRBV11-2 . TRBD1
CAISESGVGNQPQHF TGTGCCATCAGTGAAAGTGGGGTGGGCAATCAGCCCCAGCATTTT TRBJ1-5 TRBV10-3 . .
CASSYGGAGRGTEAFF TGTGCCAGCAGTTACGGTGGGGCCGGACGCGGGACTGAAGCTTTCTTT TRBJ1-1 TRBV6-2/TRBV6-3 once .
CASSFTGRPNQPQHF TGTGCCAGCAGTTTCACCGGCAGGCCCAATCAGCCCCAGCATTTT TRBJ1-5 TRBV12-3/TRBV12-4 . .
CASSLTGGRETQYF TGTGCCAGCAGCTTAACTGGGGGCCGAGAGACCCAGTACTTC TRBJ2-5 TRBV7-3 . .
CSARGTSGEMSYEQYF TGCAGTGCTAGAGGCACTAGCGGGGAAATGTCCTACGAGCAGTACTTC TRBJ2-7 TRBV20-1 . TRBD2
CASSIYSYSNQPQHF TGTGCCAGTAGTATTTACAGCTATAGCAATCAGCCCCAGCATTTT TRBJ1-5 TRBV19 . .